The 21 T cell receptor beta chains below all came from one sample that was sequenced in a study of shared clonotypes between healthy human individuals. The protocol was immunoSEQ multiplex PCR, while the TCRdb copy is restricted to in-frame clones and leaves out a portion. The sample yields about 2 million clones, roughly 96% seen once. The sample comprised naive CD4+ T cells sorted from blood. The sample's subset: CD45RA+ positively selected. All receptors come from a man between 18 and 35 years old in good health.

This chain connects TRBV27 to TRBJ2-3; no firm D call. Trimming removed 1 base at V and 0 bases at J, with 8 bases between. CDR1 MNHEY and CDR2 SMNVEV come from the germline V gene (reference sequence). There are 15 residues in the CDR3. DNA for the CDR3: TGTGCCAGCAGTTTATGGGCGGAAAGCACAGATACGCAGTATTTT. Translation: CASSLWAESTDTQYF.

The genes are TRBV14 and TRBJ2-5; D not resolved. Germline CDR1 and CDR2: SGHDN and FVKESK. CDR3 length equals 13 residues. Trimming cost V 3 bases and J 3 bases, with 8 bases left between them. In nucleotides, the CDR3 is TGTGCCAGCAGCCATTTCCCCAAAGAGACCCAGTACTTC. Translated, it gives CASSHFPKETQYF.

V usage is TRBV9 and J usage is TRBJ2-5; TRBD2 aligns across 13 bases. In germline, CDR1 is SGDLS, CDR2 YYNGEE. Trimming at V came to 0 bases and at J to 4 bases, leaving 6 bases not matched to a gene. The CDR3 is made up of 17 amino acids. The CDR3: CASSVGFTSGGAETQYF. The CDR3 nucleotides read TGTGCCAGCAGCGTAGGTTTTACTAGCGGGGGGGCAGAGACCCAGTACTTC.

The CDR3 DNA is TGTGCCAGCAGTTACTCGAGGGACAGGGGTACCTACGAGCAGTACTTC. Translation: CASSYSRDRGTYEQYF. The chain uses TRBV6-5 and TRBJ2-7; 10 bases are a match to TRBD1. The length of the CDR3 is 16 residues. CDR1 is MNHEY, CDR2 SVGAGI, per germline. The V and J ends lost 0 bases and 2 bases, in that order; junction bases with no gene match: 4.

To note about this clone: At one end the junction does not follow the germline gene, possibly because of a read error. This same CDR3 is encoded by further DNA sequences in the sample. The V call is TRBV7-7, the J call TRBJ1-1, with no clear D. This CDR3 contains 13 residues. CDR1 is SSHAT and CDR2 is FNYEAQ in the germline V gene (reference sequence). The CDR3 DNA follows: TGTGCTAGCAGCTTAGCCGAGAACACTGAAGCTTTCTTT. The encoded protein is CASSLAENTEAFF.

The V and J genes are TRBV28 and TRBJ2-3, with 9 bases aligning to TRBD1. The V gene end was trimmed by 6 bases and the J gene end by 4 bases; junction bases not matched to a gene: 8. Per the germline V gene, CDR1 is MDHEN and CDR2 is SYDVKM. This CDR3 has 15 amino acids. DNA of the CDR3: TGTGCCAGCAGCAAACAGGGGGCAGGTGCAGATACGCAGTATTTT. This codes for CASSKQGAGADTQYF.

The V and J genes are TRBV28 and TRBJ1-5, with 7 bases fitting TRBD1. The CDR3 runs to 17 residues. J gave up 9 bases and V 7 bases, and 21 bases lay outside the gene matches. From germline, CDR1 is MDHEN and CDR2 SYDVKM. The CDR3 DNA reads TGTGCCAGCACTTTGACTCGCAGGGGGAGGTTTATCGGGCCCCAGCATTTT. Translation gives CASTLTRRGRFIGPQHF.

The sample holds a few counts of this clone. The chain employs TRBV7-8 and TRBJ2-7; D gene uncertain. Germline CDR1 is SGHVS and CDR2 is FQNEAQ. V was cut by 0 bases and J by 3 bases, with 9 bases left in between. The CDR3 contains 14 residues. Here the CDR3 DNA reads TGTGCCAGCAGCTTAGCGCGACTGAACTACGAGCAGTACTTC. Translation gives CASSLARLNYEQYF.

A word on this clone: This may arise from a read error, as a much more abundant clone is one base away. This sample includes further DNA sequences coding for the same CDR3. This chain joins TRBV5-1 and TRBJ1-1, with D unresolved. V lost 3 bases and J 0 bases, leaving 9 bases between the germline ends. Germline CDR1 reads SGHRS; CDR2 reads YFSETQ. This CDR3 has 14 amino acids. CDR3 loop: CASSWGGMNTEAFF. The CDR3 nucleotides are TGCGCCAGCAGCTGGGGAGGGATGAACACTGAAGCTTTCTTT.

CDR3 residues: CASSLSLAGPYEQYF. The CDR3 DNA follows: TGTGCCAGCAGTTTATCACTAGCGGGACCCTACGAGCAGTACTTC. V is TRBV27 and J is TRBJ2-7, with 10 bases that match TRBD2. This CDR3 is 15 amino acids long. Germline values: CDR1 MNHEY, CDR2 SMNVEV (reference sequence). The J segment lost 2 bases and the V segment lost 0 bases, leaving 1 base of the junction unmatched.

This sequence joins TRBV10-2 and TRBJ1-2; D is undetermined. Germline V gene sequence: CDR1 WSHSY, CDR2 SAAADI. The CDR3 length is 14 residues. The V gene lost 0 bases and the J gene lost 5 bases, with 10 bases spanning the gap. Here the CDR3 DNA reads TGCGCCAGCAGTGAGTCGGTCGGAATTTATGGCTACACCTTC. Protein product: CASSESVGIYGYTF.

This sequence joins TRBV10-2 and TRBJ2-7; D is possibly TRBD1 (5 bases). Trimming shortened V by 3 bases and J by 7 bases, and 25 bases separated the two germline ends. This CDR3 spans 17 amino acids. The germline V gene has CDR1 WSHSY and CDR2 SAAADI. The CDR3 protein is CASSDRVVGHAPTEQYF. DNA for the CDR3: TGCGCCAGCAGTGATAGAGTCGTCGGACACGCACCTACGGAGCAGTACTTC.

The chain has TRBV18 and TRBJ2-2; TRBD2 matches 7 bases. The ends lost 0 bases at V and 2 bases at J; junction bases unmatched: 6. CDR3 length equals 17 residues. Looked up from germline, CDR1 is KGHSH and CDR2 is LQKENI. This CDR3 reads CASSPPLAGVNTGELFF. CDR3 bases: TGTGCCAGCTCACCACCGCTCGCGGGGGTAAACACCGGGGAGCTGTTTTTT. The full variable domain, its missing parts supplied by reference TRBV18 and TRBJ2-2, is NAGVMQNPRHLVRRRGQEARLRCSPMKGHSHVYWYRQLPEEGLKFMVYLQKENIIDESGMPKERFSAEFPKEGPSILRIQQVVRGDSAAYFCASSPPLAGVNTGELFFGEGSRLTVL.

The chain carries TRBV28 and TRBJ2-7; the match to TRBD2 covers 9 bases. The germline V gene has CDR1 MDHEN and CDR2 SYDVKM. V lost 3 bases, J lost 2 bases, and 2 bases stayed unmatched. This CDR3 is 14 amino acids long. This CDR3 is CASSFGGGAYEQYF. DNA of the CDR3: TGTGCCAGCAGTTTCGGCGGGGGGGCCTACGAGCAGTACTTC.

V and J are TRBV11-2 and TRBJ2-3, with 14 bases identical to TRBD2. V trimming: 3 bases; J trimming: 5 bases; junction bases outside the gene matches: 10. This CDR3 is built from 18 residues. CDR1 and CDR2 (germline): SGHAT, FQNNGV. The CDR3 DNA is TGTGCCAGCAGCTTTCGACTGACTAGCGGGGGGGCCATAGATACGCAGTATTTT. Its translation is CASSFRLTSGGAIDTQYF.

V gene TRBV19 combines with J gene TRBJ2-7; 8 bases match TRBD1. This CDR3 region has 15 residues. Germline CDR1 LNHDA, CDR2 SQIVND (reference sequence). Germline trimming cut 6 bases from V and 1 base from J; bases unmatched to any gene: 8. The DNA of the CDR3 is TGTGCCAGTAGGCAAGGGACAGGAGTATCCTACGAGCAGTACTTC. It yields the protein CASRQGTGVSYEQYF.

This clone was recorded once. The genes are TRBV6-6 and TRBJ2-5, with D unclear. This CDR3 has 13 amino acids. The germline V and J ends were trimmed by 6 bases and 7 bases, with 15 bases remaining between them. Germline V gene sequence: CDR1 MNHNY, CDR2 SVGAGI (reference sequence). This chain's CDR3 is CASSHPGSPTQYF. CDR3 DNA: TGTGCCAGCAGCCACCCCGGGTCCCCGACCCAGTACTTC.

The chain employs TRBV5-4 and TRBJ1-6; no firm D call. Trimming removed 4 bases at V and 6 bases at J, with 8 bases between. CDR1 SGHNT and CDR2 YYREEE come from the germline V gene (reference sequence). This CDR3 is 13 amino acids long. CDR3 sequence (DNA): TGTGCCAGCAGCGGAACTCTTAATTCACCCCTCCACTTT. Encoded protein: CASSGTLNSPLHF.

The chain couples TRBV10-1 to TRBJ1-5; D remains ambiguous. This CDR3 is built from 12 residues. The germline CDR1 and CDR2 sequences are WNHNN and SYGVQD (reference sequence). Trimming took off 6 bases at V and 4 bases at J, with 7 bases between the two ends. The CDR3 loop is CASSQGNQPQHF. In nucleotides, the CDR3 is TGCGCCAGCAGCCAAGGGAATCAGCCCCAGCATTTT.

The gene calls are TRBV7-2 and TRBJ1-6; D gene unclear. V was pared by 5 bases and J by 5 bases, with 10 bases between. CDR1 is SGHTA, CDR2 FQGNSA, per germline. The CDR3 has 14 amino acids. The CDR3 protein is CASSQRRNNSPLHF. DNA for the CDR3: TGTGCCAGCAGCCAGAGGCGTAATAATTCACCCCTCCACTTT.

The gene calls are TRBV6-5 and TRBJ2-7; D gene uncertain. CDR1 MNHEY and CDR2 SVGAGI come from the germline V gene. V dropped 0 bases and J dropped 5 bases, with 14 bases sitting between them. The CDR3 extends over 15 amino acids. CDR3 bases: TGTGCCAGCAGTTACTCGGCGTTTGGACGGGACGAGCAGTACTTC. Protein sequence: CASSYSAFGRDEQYF.